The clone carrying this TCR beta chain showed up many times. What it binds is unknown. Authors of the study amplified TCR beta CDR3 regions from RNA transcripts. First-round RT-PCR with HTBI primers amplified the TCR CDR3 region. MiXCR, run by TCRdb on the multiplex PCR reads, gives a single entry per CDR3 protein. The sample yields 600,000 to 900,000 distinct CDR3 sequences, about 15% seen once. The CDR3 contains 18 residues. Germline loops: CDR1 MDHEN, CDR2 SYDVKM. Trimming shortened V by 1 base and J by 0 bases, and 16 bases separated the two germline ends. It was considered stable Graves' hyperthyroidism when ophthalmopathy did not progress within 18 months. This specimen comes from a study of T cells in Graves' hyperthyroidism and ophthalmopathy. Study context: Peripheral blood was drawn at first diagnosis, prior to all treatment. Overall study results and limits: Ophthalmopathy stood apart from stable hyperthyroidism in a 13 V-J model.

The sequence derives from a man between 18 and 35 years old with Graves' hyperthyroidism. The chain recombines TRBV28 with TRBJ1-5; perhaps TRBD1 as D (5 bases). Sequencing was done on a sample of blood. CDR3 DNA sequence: TGTGCCAGCAGTTTATTAGGTACGACAGATTATAGCAATCAGCCCCAGCATTTT. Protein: CASSLLGTTDYSNQPQHF.